These 27 T cell receptor beta chains share one sample of origin, sequenced in a study of regulatory T cells in long-lasting Graves disease. Construction of the TCR beta libraries employed iRepertoire HTBI primers in conjunction with Arm-PCR of CDR3 regions. MiXCR was run by TCRdb on the multiplex PCR reads, yielding one entry per CDR3 protein. This sample has a few hundred thousand distinct CDR3 sequences, with over 20% found just once. Time point indicated: persistent/refractory GD, antithyroid drugs over 5 years with positive TRAb. The TCR library was prepared using RNA isolated from PBMCs. The sample in question was peripheral blood mononuclear cells (PBMCs), obtained when the disease was refractory, from a patient treated with antithyroid drugs. These receptors came from a female donor with Graves disease.

Here the CDR3 DNA reads TGCAGTGTTTGGACGGACAACAATGTTGGGGCCAACGTCCTGACTTTC. Its translation: CSVWTDNNVGANVLTF. This rearrangement joins TRBV20-1 to TRBJ2-6; the D gene is possibly TRBD1 (5 bases). V was trimmed by 7 bases and J by 3 bases, leaving 19 bases between them. CDR1 DFQATT and CDR2 SNEGSKA come from the germline V gene (reference sequence). CDR3 length: 16 residues.

In its sample, this clonotype was seen many times. The CDR3 sequence is CATSRDLGGLGTEAFF. The CDR3 coding sequence is TGTGCCACCAGCAGAGATTTAGGAGGGTTAGGCACTGAAGCTTTCTTT. The genes are TRBV15 and TRBJ1-1, with D unresolved. Looked up from germline, CDR1 is LNHNV and CDR2 is YYDKDF (reference sequence). V was pared by 0 bases and J by 4 bases, with 15 bases between. The length of the CDR3 is 16 residues. Variable domain in full (rest from reference TRBV15 and TRBJ1-1): DAMVIQNPRYQVTQFGKPVTLSCSQTLNHNVMYWYQQKSSQAPKLLFHYYDKDFNNEADTPDNFQSRRPNTSFCFLDIRSPGLGDTAMYLCATSRDLGGLGTEAFFGQGTRLTVV.

Many counts were recorded for this clonotype. The J gene is TRBJ2-7, the V gene TRBV2, with D tentatively TRBD2 (6 bases). Looked up from germline, CDR1 is SNHLY and CDR2 is FYNNEI. The V end lost 6 bases, the J end lost 4 bases, and 13 bases lay between the germline ends. The CDR3 has 13 residues. The CDR3 here is CASSGGATYEQYF. DNA of the CDR3: TGTGCCAGCAGCGGCGGGGCCACTTACGAGCAGTACTTC.

This clonotype occurred many times. The J gene is TRBJ1-1, the V gene TRBV2, with 9 bases matching TRBD1. CDR3 length: 15 residues. Trimming at V came to 6 bases and at J to 0 bases, leaving 5 bases not matched to a gene. CDR1 and CDR2 from the germline V gene are SNHLY and FYNNEI. CDR3 coding DNA: TGTGCCAGCAGACCGGGACAGGGTTTGAACACTGAAGCTTTCTTT. It codes for CASRPGQGLNTEAFF.

This clonotype was found many times. The chain carries TRBV6-5 and TRBJ2-2; D remains unclear. Germline CDR1 MNHEY, CDR2 SVGAGI. With 2 bases removed from V and 5 bases from J, the gap between germline ends came to 6 bases. This CDR3 is built from 13 residues. The CDR3 DNA reads TGTGCCAGCAGTTACGGAATTACCGGGGAGCTGTTTTTT. Residues: CASSYGITGELFF.

In this sample, this clonotype turned up a few times. The rearrangement joins TRBV5-6 to TRBJ2-2; D perhaps matches TRBD2 (7 bases). Trimming shortened V by 3 bases and J by 6 bases, and 21 bases separated the two germline ends. Germline CDR1 and CDR2: SGHDT and YYEEEE. This CDR3 spans 17 amino acids. The CDR3, as DNA: TGTGCCAGCAGCTCCACCGGGGCGGGGGCGCGGGCCGGGGAGCTGTTTTTT. As protein: CASSSTGAGARAGELFF.

This clonotype was detected many times. CDR3 sequence reads: CASSPRIGGNEKLFF. The CDR3 DNA is TGTGCCAGCAGTCCTCGAATAGGTGGAAATGAAAAACTGTTTTTT. The V gene is TRBV28, the J gene TRBJ1-4; D not certain. Germline assignment: CDR1 MDHEN and CDR2 SYDVKM. Trimming took 5 bases from V and 5 from J, leaving 15 bases between them. The CDR3 loop spans 15 amino acids.

This chain links TRBV20-1 with TRBJ1-4; D is possibly TRBD1 (5 bases). V was shortened by 7 bases and J by 3 bases, with 12 bases between the two germline ends. Germline-derived CDR1 and CDR2 are DFQATT and SNEGSKA (reference sequence). This CDR3 has 13 amino acids. The CDR3 reads CSGRRGPNEKLFF. In DNA, the CDR3 is TGCAGTGGGCGGAGGGGACCTAATGAAAAACTGTTTTTT.

The J gene is TRBJ2-1, the V gene TRBV11-1; 7 bases match TRBD1. V shed 4 bases, J shed 4 bases, and the junction held 7 bases outside the gene matches. Germline V gives CDR1 SGHAT, CDR2 FQDESV (reference sequence). This CDR3 has 15 residues. The CDR3 coding sequence is TGTGCCAGCAGCTCTGTCCCGGGACAGTACAATGAGCAGTTCTTC. It translates to CASSSVPGQYNEQFF.

The chain is built from TRBV29-1 and TRBJ2-3; D not certain. Looked up from germline, CDR1 is SQVTM and CDR2 is ANQGSEA. The CDR3 is 14 amino acids. V gave up 4 bases and J gave up 6 bases, with 17 bases separating them. The CDR3 here is CSVVLQNVGDTQYF. The DNA for the CDR3 is TGCAGCGTTGTCCTCCAGAATGTAGGGGATACGCAGTATTTT.

This clonotype has at least ten counts. The chain uses TRBV30 and TRBJ1-2, with D possibly being TRBD1 (6 bases). The CDR3 runs 13 residues. V was cut by 3 bases and J by 4 bases, with 12 bases left in between. Germline CDR1 is GTSNPN and CDR2 is SVGIG (reference sequence). CDR3 sequence: CAWSSQGPYGYTF. The CDR3 region has the DNA TGTGCCTGGAGCAGCCAGGGGCCCTATGGCTACACCTTC.

This clonotype was seen a few times. V and J are TRBV11-3 and TRBJ1-2; the D gene is possibly TRBD1 (5 bases). Germline CDR1 SGHNT, CDR2 YENEEA. The CDR3 extends over 17 amino acids. V lost 0 bases and J 6 bases, leaving 20 bases between the germline ends. In nucleotides, the CDR3 is TGTGCCAGCAGCTTAGAAGAATCGAGCGAGACAGAAGATGGCTACACCTTC. This translates into CASSLEESSETEDGYTF.

This clonotype occurred a few times. This sequence joins TRBV18 and TRBJ2-7; possibly TRBD1 for D (7 bases). The germline V gene encodes CDR1 KGHSH and CDR2 LQKENI. The ends were cut back, 3 bases at V and 2 bases at J, with 17 bases in the middle. This CDR3 has 16 residues. The CDR3 DNA sequence: TGTGCCAGCTCACCGTCGGAGGGACAGAGCGCCTACGAGCAGTACTTC. It codes for CASSPSEGQSAYEQYF.

This rearrangement joins TRBV7-6 to TRBJ1-6; D unclear. The CDR3 totals 17 residues. Germline-derived CDR1 and CDR2 are SGHVS and FNYEAQ. Trimming removed 2 bases at V and 0 bases at J, with 11 bases between. The CDR3: CASSLRDTASYNSPLHF. The CDR3 nucleotides read TGTGCCAGCAGCTTAAGGGATACGGCCTCCTATAATTCACCCCTCCACTTT. The entire variable domain, with the rest obtained from reference TRBV7-6 and TRBJ1-6, is as follows: GAGVSQSPRYKVTKRGQDVALRCDPISGHVSLYWYRQALGQGPEFLTYFNYEAQQDKSGLPNDRFSAERPEGSISTLTIQRTEQRDSAMYRCASSLRDTASYNSPLHFGNGTRLTVT.

This clonotype occurred many times. The V and J genes are TRBV6-1 and TRBJ2-4, with a tentative D call TRBD1 (5 bases). V was trimmed by 2 bases and J by 1 base, leaving 12 bases between them. The CDR3 contains 16 residues. Germline CDR1 and CDR2: MNHNS and SASEGT. The CDR3 DNA reads TGTGCCAGCAGTGAATGGCCAGCAGGGGCCAAAAACATTCAGTACTTC. This codes for CASSEWPAGAKNIQYF.

V usage is TRBV9 and J usage is TRBJ2-2; D gene unclear. Germline V gene lookup returns CDR1 SGDLS and CDR2 YYNGEE. The CDR3 loop spans 15 amino acids. V gave up 0 bases and J gave up 7 bases, with 13 bases separating them. The CDR3 region is CASSVGPIRGGELFF. The CDR3 DNA sequence: TGTGCCAGCAGCGTAGGACCAATCCGTGGCGGGGAGCTGTTTTTT.

The chain uses TRBV5-6 and TRBJ2-7; tentatively, D is TRBD2 (6 bases). V was trimmed by 4 bases and J by 0 bases, leaving 14 bases between them. The CDR3 has 15 residues. CDR1 and CDR2 from the germline V gene are SGHDT and YYEEEE. The CDR3 sequence: CASSPTAGSSYEQYF. In DNA, the CDR3 is TGTGCCAGCAGCCCGACGGCGGGGAGCTCCTACGAGCAGTACTTC.

This clonotype came up many times. The V and J genes are TRBV5-6 and TRBJ1-2; 7 bases agree with TRBD1. Germline V lookup: CDR1 SGHDT, CDR2 YYEEEE. Trimming at V came to 4 bases and at J to 2 bases, leaving 5 bases not matched to a gene. The CDR3 runs to 14 residues. CDR3 DNA sequence: TGTGCCAGCAGCCGTTCGACAGGGAACTATGGCTACACCTTC. Its translation is CASSRSTGNYGYTF.

This clonotype was recorded many times. The genes are TRBV28 and TRBJ2-7, with TRBD1 identical over 8 bases. The CDR3 contains 15 residues. Germline V CDR1 and CDR2: MDHEN, SYDVKM. J gave up 2 bases and V 6 bases, and 9 bases lay outside the gene matches. This CDR3 is CASRAEGTGAYEQYF. In nucleotides, the CDR3 is TGTGCCAGCAGGGCGGAGGGGACAGGAGCCTACGAGCAGTACTTC.

The chain has TRBV20-1 and TRBJ1-1; no firm D call. V dropped 3 bases and J dropped 3 bases, with 8 bases sitting between them. The length of the CDR3 is 12 residues. Germline CDR1 DFQATT, CDR2 SNEGSKA (reference sequence). This chain's CDR3 is CSASGIYTEAFF. The CDR3 region has the DNA TGCAGTGCTAGTGGGATATACACTGAAGCTTTCTTT.

The chain links TRBV5-1 to TRBJ1-3; D is ambiguous. The CDR3 loop spans 14 amino acids. V was cut by 4 bases and J by 3 bases, with 11 bases left in between. The germline CDR1 and CDR2 sequences are SGHRS and YFSETQ. DNA for the CDR3: TGCGCCAGCAGCGTAGGGAACATTGGAAACACCATATATTTT. Translation gives CASSVGNIGNTIYF.

Many counts were recorded for this clonotype. This chain uses TRBV28 with TRBJ2-2, with 10 bases that match TRBD2. The CDR3 sequence is 15 residues long. Germline CDR1 MDHEN, CDR2 SYDVKM. With 6 bases clipped from V and 5 bases from J, the junction kept 6 bases outside the gene matches. In nucleotides, the CDR3 is TGTGCCAGCAGACCAGCGGGAGGGGAGACCGGGGAGCTGTTTTTT. Its protein is CASRPAGGETGELFF.

This clonotype appeared many times. This rearrangement joins TRBV27 to TRBJ2-7; unclear D gene. The V and J ends lost 3 bases and 5 bases respectively, with 14 bases between them. This CDR3 has 14 amino acids. The V gene's germline CDR1 is MNHEY and CDR2 SMNVEV (reference sequence). CDR3 region: CASSFVGQSDEQYF. The CDR3 nucleotides are TGTGCCAGCAGTTTCGTCGGGCAAAGCGACGAGCAGTACTTC.

At least ten counts were recorded for this clonotype. The genes are TRBV3-1 and TRBJ2-5, with D tentatively TRBD1 (5 bases). Germline lookup yields CDR1 LGHDT and CDR2 YNNKEL (reference sequence). The CDR3 spans 13 residues. V shed 3 bases and J shed 5 bases, with 10 bases lying between them. The CDR3 is CASSQDMRETQYF. The CDR3 nucleotides are TGTGCCAGCAGCCAGGACATGCGGGAGACCCAGTACTTC.

This clonotype appeared many times. The rearrangement joins TRBV27 to TRBJ1-6; D not resolved. CDR1 is MNHEY and CDR2 is SMNVEV in the germline V gene (reference sequence). The CDR3 has 19 residues. V was pared by 5 bases and J by 5 bases, with 25 bases between. The CDR3 DNA sequence: TGTGCCAGCAGTCCCGGTGTTAACAGCGCCGGTAAGAATAATTCACCCCTCCACTTT. It is translated as CASSPGVNSAGKNNSPLHF.

The chain carries TRBV2 and TRBJ2-1; TRBD2 aligns across 10 bases. This CDR3 has 17 amino acids. In germline, CDR1 is SNHLY, CDR2 FYNNEI. V was clipped by 7 bases and J by 2 bases; unmatched bases: 11. As DNA, the CDR3 is TGTGCCAGCACCCCAACTAGCGGGATAGGAACCTACAATGAGCAGTTCTTC. Residues: CASTPTSGIGTYNEQFF.

This clonotype was picked up many times. This CDR3 is CASSSGGTYEQYF. CDR3 nucleotides: TGTGCCAGCAGCTCAGGGGGGACCTACGAGCAGTACTTC. The genes are TRBV12-3 or TRBV12-4 and TRBJ2-7; D may be TRBD1 (7 bases). The CDR3 runs 13 residues. V was shortened by 6 bases and J by 2 bases, with 11 bases between the two germline ends.